This T cell receptor beta chain was profiled in a study of Tregs in tolerant kidney transplant recipients. CDR1 SNHLY and CDR2 FYNNEI come from the germline V gene. With 6 bases clipped from V and 7 bases from J, the junction kept 10 bases outside the gene matches. The CDR3 is 15 amino acids. Produced via immunoSEQ multiplex PCR; TCRdb's table is partial and in-frame only. This sample yields approximately 11,000 clones, of which 91% are seen a single time; about 6% belongs to the top ten. Comments on this clone: Its antigen remains unidentified.

The receptor was isolated from a human patient who received a combined kidney and bone marrow transplant. The sequencing used Tregs from blood cultured with allogeneic cells, collected before the transplant. The chain joins TRBV2 to TRBJ1-5; 9 nucleotides align to TRBD1. The CDR3 DNA is TGTGCCAGCAGGGGATCAGGGGGGACAGGGCAGCCCCAGCATTTT. This translates into CASRGSGGTGQPQHF.